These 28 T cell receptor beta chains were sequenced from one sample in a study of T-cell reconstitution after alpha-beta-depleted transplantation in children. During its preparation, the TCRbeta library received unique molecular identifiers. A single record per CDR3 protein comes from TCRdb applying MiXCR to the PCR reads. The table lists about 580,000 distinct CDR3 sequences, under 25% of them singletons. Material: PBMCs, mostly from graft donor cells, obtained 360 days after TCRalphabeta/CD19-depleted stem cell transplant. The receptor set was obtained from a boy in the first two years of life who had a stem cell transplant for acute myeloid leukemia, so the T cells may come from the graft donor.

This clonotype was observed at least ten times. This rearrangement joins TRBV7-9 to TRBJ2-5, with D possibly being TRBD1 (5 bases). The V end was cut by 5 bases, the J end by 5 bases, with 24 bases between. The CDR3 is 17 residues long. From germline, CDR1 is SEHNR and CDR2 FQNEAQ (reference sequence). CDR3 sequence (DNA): TGTGCCAGCAGCCCCCCTCCCGTGCAGGGCGTGGAGGAGACCCAGTACTTC. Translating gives CASSPPPVQGVEETQYF.

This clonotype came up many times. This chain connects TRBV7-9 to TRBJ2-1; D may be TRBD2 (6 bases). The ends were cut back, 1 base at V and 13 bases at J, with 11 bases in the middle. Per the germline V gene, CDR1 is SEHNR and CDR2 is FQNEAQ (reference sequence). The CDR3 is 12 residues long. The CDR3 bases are TGTGCCAGCAGCTTAGGGGGGGTAGCTCAGTTCTTC. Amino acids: CASSLGGVAQFF.

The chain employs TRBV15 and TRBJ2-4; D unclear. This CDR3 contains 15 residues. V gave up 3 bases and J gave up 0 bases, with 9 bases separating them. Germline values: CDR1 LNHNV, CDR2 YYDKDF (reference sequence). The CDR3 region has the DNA TGTGCCACCAGCAGGGACGGGCTAGCCAAAAACATTCAGTACTTC. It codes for CATSRDGLAKNIQYF.

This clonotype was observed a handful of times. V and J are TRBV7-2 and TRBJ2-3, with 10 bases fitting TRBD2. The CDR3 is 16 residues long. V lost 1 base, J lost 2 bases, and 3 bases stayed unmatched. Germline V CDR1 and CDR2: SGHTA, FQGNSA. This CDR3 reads CASSLGAGGLTDTQYF. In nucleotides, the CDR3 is TGTGCCAGCAGCTTAGGAGCGGGGGGGCTCACAGATACGCAGTATTTT.

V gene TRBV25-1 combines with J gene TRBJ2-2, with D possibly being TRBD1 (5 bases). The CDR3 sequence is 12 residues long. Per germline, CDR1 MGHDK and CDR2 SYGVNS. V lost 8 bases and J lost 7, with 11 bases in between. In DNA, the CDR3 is TGTGCCAGCGGGCAGGGCCACGGGGAGCTGTTTTTT. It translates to CASGQGHGELFF.

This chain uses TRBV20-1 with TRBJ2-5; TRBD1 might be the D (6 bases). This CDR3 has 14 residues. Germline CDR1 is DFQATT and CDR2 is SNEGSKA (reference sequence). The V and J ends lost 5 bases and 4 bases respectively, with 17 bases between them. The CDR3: CSAGQYEGRETQYF. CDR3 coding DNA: TGCAGTGCTGGACAGTACGAAGGAAGAGAGACCCAGTACTTC.

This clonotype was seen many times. CDR3 residues: CASSQDAATGHEQFF. The CDR3 DNA is TGTGCCAGCAGCCAAGATGCGGCGACAGGCCATGAGCAGTTCTTC. V is TRBV3-1 and J is TRBJ2-1, with a possible D match to TRBD1 (6 bases). Trimming took 0 bases from V and 8 from J, leaving 14 bases between them. Germline lookup yields CDR1 LGHDT and CDR2 YNNKEL (reference sequence). The CDR3 contains 15 residues.

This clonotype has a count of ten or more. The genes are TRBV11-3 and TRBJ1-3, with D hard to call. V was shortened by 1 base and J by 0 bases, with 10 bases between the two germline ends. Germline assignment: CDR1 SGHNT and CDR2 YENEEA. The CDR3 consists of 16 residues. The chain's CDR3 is CASSLGTRPSGNTIYF. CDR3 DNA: TGTGCCAGCAGCTTAGGGACGCGTCCCTCTGGAAACACCATATATTTT.

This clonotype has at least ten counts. In nucleotides, the CDR3 is TGTGCCAGCATGAGGGACAGGTTGTCACCCCTCCACTTT. Translation gives CASMRDRLSPLHF. This chain links TRBV12-3 or TRBV12-4 with TRBJ1-6, with 8 positions matching TRBD1. V shed 7 bases and J 10 bases; nucleotides not matched to a gene: 6. The CDR3 extends over 13 amino acids.

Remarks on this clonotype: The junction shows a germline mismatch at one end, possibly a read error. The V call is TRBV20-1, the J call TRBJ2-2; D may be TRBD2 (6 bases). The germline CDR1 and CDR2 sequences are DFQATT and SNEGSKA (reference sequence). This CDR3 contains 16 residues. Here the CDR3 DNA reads TGCTGTGCTAGAGATCTACTCGGGGGGAACACCGGGGAGCTGTTTTTT. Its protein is CCARDLLGGNTGELFF.

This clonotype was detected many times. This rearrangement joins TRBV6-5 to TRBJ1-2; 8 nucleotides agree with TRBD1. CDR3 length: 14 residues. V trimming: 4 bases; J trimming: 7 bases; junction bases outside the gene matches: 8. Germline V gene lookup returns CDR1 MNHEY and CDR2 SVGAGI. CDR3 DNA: TGTGCCAGCAGTTTGGACAGGGAAGGGCCTGGCTACACCTTC. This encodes CASSLDREGPGYTF.

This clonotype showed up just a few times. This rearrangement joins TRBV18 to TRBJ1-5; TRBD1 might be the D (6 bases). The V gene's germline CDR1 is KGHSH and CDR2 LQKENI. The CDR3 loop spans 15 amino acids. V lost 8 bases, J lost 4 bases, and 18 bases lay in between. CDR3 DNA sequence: TGTGCCAGCCCCCCAACGGACAGACCTAATCAGCCCCAGCATTTT. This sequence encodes CASPPTDRPNQPQHF.

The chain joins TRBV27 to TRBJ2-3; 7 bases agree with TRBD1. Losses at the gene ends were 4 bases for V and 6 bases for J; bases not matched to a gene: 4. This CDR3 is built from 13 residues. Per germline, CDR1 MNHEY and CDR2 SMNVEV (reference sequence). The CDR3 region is CASSSRGLDTQYF. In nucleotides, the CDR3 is TGTGCCAGCAGTTCCAGGGGGTTGGATACGCAGTATTTT.

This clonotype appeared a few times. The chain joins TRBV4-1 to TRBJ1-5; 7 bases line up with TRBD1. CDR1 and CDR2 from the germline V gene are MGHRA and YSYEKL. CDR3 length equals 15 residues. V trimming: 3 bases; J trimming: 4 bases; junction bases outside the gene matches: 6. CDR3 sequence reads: CASSHPNRGNQPQHF. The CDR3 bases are TGCGCCAGCAGCCACCCAAACAGGGGAAATCAGCCCCAGCATTTT.

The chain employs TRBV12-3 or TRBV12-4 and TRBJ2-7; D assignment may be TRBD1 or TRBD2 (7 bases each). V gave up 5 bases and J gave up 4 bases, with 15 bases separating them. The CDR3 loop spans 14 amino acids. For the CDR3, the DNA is TGTGCCAGCAGTGGGAGGGGGCACTTATACGAGCAGTACGTC. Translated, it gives CASSGRGHLYEQYV.

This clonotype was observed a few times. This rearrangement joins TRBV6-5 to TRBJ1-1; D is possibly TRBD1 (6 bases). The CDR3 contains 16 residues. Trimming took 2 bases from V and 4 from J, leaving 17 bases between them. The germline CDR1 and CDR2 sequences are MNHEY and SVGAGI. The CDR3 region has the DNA TGTGCCAGCAGTTACGGGGGATCAGGGGAAAGCACTGAAGCTTTCTTT. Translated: CASSYGGSGESTEAFF.

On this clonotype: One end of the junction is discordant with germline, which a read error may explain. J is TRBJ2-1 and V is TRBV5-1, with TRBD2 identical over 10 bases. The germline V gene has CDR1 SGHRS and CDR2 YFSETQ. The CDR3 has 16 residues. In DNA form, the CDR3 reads TGCGCCAGCAGCTTGGTAGCCAGCGGGGGGGTCAATGTGCAGTTCTTC. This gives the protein CASSLVASGGVNVQFF.

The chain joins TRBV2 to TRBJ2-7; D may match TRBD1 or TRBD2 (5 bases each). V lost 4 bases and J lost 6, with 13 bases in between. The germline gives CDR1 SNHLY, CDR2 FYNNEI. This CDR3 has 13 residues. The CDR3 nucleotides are TGTGCCAGCAGTGGTCAGGGACGGGGCGAGCAGTACGTC. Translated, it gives CASSGQGRGEQYV.

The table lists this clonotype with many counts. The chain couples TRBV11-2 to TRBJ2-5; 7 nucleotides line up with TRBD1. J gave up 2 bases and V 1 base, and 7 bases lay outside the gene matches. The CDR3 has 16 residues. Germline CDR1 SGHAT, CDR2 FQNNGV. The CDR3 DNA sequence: TGTGCCAGCAGCTTAGGTTCGACAGGGAGTCAAGAGACCCAGTACTTC. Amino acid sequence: CASSLGSTGSQETQYF.

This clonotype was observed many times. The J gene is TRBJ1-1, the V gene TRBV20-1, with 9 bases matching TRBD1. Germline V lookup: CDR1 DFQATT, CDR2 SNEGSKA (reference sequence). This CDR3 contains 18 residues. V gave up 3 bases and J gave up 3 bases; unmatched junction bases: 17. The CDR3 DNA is TGCAGTGCTAGTATTCTCGGACAGGGGATTGTTTTGGACACTGAAGCTTTCTTT. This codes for CSASILGQGIVLDTEAFF.

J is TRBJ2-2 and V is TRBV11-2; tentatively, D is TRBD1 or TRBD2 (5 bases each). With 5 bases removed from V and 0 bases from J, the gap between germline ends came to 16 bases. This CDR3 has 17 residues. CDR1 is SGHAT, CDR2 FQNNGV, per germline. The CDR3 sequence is CASSLRGRVPNTGELFF. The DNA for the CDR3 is TGTGCCAGCAGCCTAAGGGGACGAGTTCCGAACACCGGGGAGCTGTTTTTT.

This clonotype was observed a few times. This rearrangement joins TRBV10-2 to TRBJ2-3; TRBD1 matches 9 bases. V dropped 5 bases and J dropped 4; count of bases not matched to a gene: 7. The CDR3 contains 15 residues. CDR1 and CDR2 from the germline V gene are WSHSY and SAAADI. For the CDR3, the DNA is TGCGCCAGCAGTATCCCGGACAGGGGTGCAGATACGCAGTATTTT. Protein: CASSIPDRGADTQYF.

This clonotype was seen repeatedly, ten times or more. Here the CDR3 reads CASSLRTAPNEQFF. The CDR3 DNA is TGTGCCAGCAGTCTTCGGACAGCTCCCAATGAGCAGTTCTTC. The chain is built from TRBV12-3 or TRBV12-4 and TRBJ2-1; maybe TRBD1 (6 bases). This CDR3 region has 14 residues. Trimming took off 5 bases at V and 6 bases at J, with 14 bases between the two ends.

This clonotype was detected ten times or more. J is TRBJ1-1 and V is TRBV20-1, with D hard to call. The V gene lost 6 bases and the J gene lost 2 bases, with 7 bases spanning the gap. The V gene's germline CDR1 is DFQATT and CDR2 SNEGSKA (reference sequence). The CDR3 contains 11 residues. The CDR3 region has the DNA TGCAGTGCCCCGCTAAACACTGAAGCTTTCTTT. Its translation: CSAPLNTEAFF.

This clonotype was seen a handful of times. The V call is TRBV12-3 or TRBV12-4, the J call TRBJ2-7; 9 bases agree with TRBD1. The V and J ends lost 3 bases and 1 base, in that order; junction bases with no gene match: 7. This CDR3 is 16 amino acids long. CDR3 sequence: CASSFVSGQGSYEQYF. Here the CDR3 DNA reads TGTGCCAGCAGTTTCGTATCGGGACAGGGATCCTACGAGCAGTACTTC.

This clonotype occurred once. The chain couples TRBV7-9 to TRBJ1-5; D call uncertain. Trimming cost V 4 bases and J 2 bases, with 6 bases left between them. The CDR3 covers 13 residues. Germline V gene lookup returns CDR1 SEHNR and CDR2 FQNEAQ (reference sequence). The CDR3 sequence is CASSSAGNQPQHF. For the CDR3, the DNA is TGTGCCAGCAGCTCCGCAGGCAATCAGCCCCAGCATTTT.

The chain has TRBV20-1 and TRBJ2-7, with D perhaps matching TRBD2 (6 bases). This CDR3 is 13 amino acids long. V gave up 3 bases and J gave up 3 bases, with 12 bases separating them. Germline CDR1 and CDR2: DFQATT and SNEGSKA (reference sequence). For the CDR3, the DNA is TGCAGTGCTAGTGGGACTCGAAGCTACGAGCAGTACTTC. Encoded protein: CSASGTRSYEQYF.

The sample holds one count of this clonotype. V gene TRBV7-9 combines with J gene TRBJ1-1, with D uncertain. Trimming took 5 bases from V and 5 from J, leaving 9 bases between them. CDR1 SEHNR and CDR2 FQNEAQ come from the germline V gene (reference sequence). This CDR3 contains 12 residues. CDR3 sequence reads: CASSLRRTEAFF. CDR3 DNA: TGTGCCAGCAGCCTAAGACGGACTGAAGCTTTCTTT.